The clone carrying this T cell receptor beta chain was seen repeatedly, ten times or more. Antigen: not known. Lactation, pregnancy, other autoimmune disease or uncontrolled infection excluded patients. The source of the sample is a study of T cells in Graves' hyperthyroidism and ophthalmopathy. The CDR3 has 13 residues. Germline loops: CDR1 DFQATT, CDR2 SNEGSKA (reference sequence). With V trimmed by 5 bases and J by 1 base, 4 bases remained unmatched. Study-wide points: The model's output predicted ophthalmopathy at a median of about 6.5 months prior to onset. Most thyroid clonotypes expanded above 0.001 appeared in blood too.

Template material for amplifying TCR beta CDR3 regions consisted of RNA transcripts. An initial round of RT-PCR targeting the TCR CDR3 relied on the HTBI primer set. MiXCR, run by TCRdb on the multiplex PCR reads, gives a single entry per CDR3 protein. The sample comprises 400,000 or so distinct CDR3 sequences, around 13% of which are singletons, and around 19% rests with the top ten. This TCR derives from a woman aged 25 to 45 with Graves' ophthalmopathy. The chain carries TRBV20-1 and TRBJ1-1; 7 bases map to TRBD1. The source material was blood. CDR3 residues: CSAGQARNTEAFF. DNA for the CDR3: TGCAGTGCTGGACAGGCCCGGAACACTGAAGCTTTCTTT.